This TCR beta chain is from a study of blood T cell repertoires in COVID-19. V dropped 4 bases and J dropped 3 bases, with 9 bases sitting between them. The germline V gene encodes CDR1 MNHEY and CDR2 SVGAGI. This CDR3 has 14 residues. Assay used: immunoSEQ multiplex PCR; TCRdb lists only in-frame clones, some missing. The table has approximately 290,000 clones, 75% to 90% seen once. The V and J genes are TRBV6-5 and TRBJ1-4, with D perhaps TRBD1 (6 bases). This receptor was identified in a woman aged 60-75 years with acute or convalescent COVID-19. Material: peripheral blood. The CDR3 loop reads CASSLSGANEKLFF. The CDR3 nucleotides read TGTGCCAGCAGTTTATCAGGGGCTAATGAAAAACTGTTTTTT.